A selection of T cell receptor beta chains follows, all from one sample in a study of shared T cell receptors in the human thymus. Some clones are missing from TCRdb's copy, which holds only in-frame ones; the method was immunoSEQ multiplex PCR. The data hold about 730,000 clones, with 80% to 90% observed a single time. This sample was also put to use in a study of human thymus T cells.

Sequencing was carried out using thymocytes. These receptor sequences come from a girl under three years old with a congenital heart defect. Both conserved end residues are part of each CDR3. The order of the fields is V gene, J gene, D gene, clone size, CDR3 DNA, CDR3 protein. The D gene is left open where the match is weak. A clone size is listed for some rows: how often the clone was seen (once, few, many), or a class if it is expanded.

>TRBV6-6|TRBJ2-1|NA|NA
TGTGCCAGCAAGGGGGCCTACAATGAGCAGTTCTTC
CASKGAYNEQFF
>TRBV18|TRBJ2-3|NA|NA
TGTGCCAGCTCACGGGGCAGCCTTCCATACCTCACAGATACGCAGTATTTT
CASSRGSLPYLTDTQYF
>TRBV15|TRBJ1-1|NA|NA
TGTGCCACCAGCAGCAAAACAGAAGCTTTCTTT
CATSSKTEAFF
>TRBV29-1|TRBJ2-5|TRBD1|NA
TGCAGCGTTCCCTGGGACAGGGGGGGCCAAGAGACCCAGTACTTC
CSVPWDRGGQETQYF
>TRBV6-1|TRBJ2-6|NA|NA
TGTGCCAGCAGTGGACAGCCCTCCTCTGGGGCCAACGTCCTGACTTTC
CASSGQPSSGANVLTF
>TRBV2|TRBJ2-3|TRBD1|NA
TGTGCCAGCGGTGACAGGGCCTCCCCACTAGATACGCAGTATTTT
CASGDRASPLDTQYF
>TRBV6-1|TRBJ2-3|TRBD1|NA
TGTGCCAGCAGTCCGACAGGGGGAAACGCAGATACGCAGTATTTT
CASSPTGGNADTQYF
>TRBV18|TRBJ2-7|NA|NA
TGTGCCAGCTCACCCCAGGGGTTCGACGAGCAGTACTTC
CASSPQGFDEQYF
>TRBV4-1|TRBJ1-2|TRBD1|NA
TGCGCCAGCAGCCACGGACAGGGCCCCTATGGCTACACCTTC
CASSHGQGPYGYTF
>TRBV19|TRBJ2-3|NA|NA
TGTGCCAGCGTCGAGGGTGGTAGCCCAGATACGCAGTATTTT
CASVEGGSPDTQYF
>TRBV19|TRBJ1-3|NA|few
TGTGCCAGTAGTAAGGGGATCACTGGAAACACCATATATTTT
CASSKGITGNTIYF
>TRBV6-5|TRBJ1-3|NA|NA
TGTGCCAGCAGTTCCGCTGGAAACACCATATATTTT
CASSSAGNTIYF
>TRBV5-1|TRBJ2-7|TRBD1|NA
TGCGCCAGCAGCAAAAAGGGACAGGGGTATAACGAGCAGTACTTC
CASSKKGQGYNEQYF
>TRBV9|TRBJ1-3|TRBD1|NA
TGTGCCAGCTCCCCAGGGGGAGGCCCCTCCTCTGGAAACACCATATATTTT
CASSPGGGPSSGNTIYF